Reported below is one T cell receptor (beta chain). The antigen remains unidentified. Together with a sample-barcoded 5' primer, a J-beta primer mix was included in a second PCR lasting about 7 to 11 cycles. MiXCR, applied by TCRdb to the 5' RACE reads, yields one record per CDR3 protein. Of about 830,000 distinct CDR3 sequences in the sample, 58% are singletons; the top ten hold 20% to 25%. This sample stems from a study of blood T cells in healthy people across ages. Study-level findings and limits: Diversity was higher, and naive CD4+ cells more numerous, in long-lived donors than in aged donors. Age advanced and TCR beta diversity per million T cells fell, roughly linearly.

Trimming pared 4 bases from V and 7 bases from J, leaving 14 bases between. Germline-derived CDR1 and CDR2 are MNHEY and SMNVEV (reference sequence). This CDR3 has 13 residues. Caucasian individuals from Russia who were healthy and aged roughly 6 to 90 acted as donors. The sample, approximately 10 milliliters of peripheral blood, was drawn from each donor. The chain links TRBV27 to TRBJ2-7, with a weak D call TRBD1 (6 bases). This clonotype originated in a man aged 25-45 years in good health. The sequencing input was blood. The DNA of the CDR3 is TGTGCCAGCAGTTATGTTGGGGGCCCGGAGCAGTACTTC. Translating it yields CASSYVGGPEQYF.